Below are 24 T cell receptor beta chains sequenced from a single sample in a study of cytomegalovirus exposure and HLA in healthy donors. Assay used: immunoSEQ multiplex PCR; TCRdb lists only in-frame clones, some missing. The data hold fewer than 200,000 clones, with approximately 87% observed a single time. Specimen: PBMCs. These receptors were taken from a woman aged 25 to 39 in good health and CMV-seronegative.

The rearrangement uses TRBV19 and TRBJ2-7; TRBD2 aligns across 7 bases. The CDR3 runs 16 residues. Trimming removed 4 bases from V and 0 bases from J; junction bases left unmatched: 9. Germline V CDR1 and CDR2: LNHDA, SQIVND (reference sequence). The CDR3, as DNA: TGTGCCAGTAGTAGTTCGAGGACTAGTGTCTCCTACGAGCAGTACTTC. This translates into CASSSSRTSVSYEQYF.

The chain uses TRBV2 and TRBJ2-1; D is possibly TRBD2 (7 bases). There are 12 residues in the CDR3. V dropped 4 bases and J dropped 13 bases, with 14 bases sitting between them. CDR1 SNHLY and CDR2 FYNNEI come from the germline V gene. The CDR3 bases are TGTGCCAGCAGTGCGGACAGCGGGGACCAGTTCTTC. Protein product: CASSADSGDQFF.

In this sample, this clone turned up once. V usage is TRBV27 and J usage is TRBJ2-2; the match to TRBD1 covers 9 bases. V was clipped by 7 bases and J by 7 bases; unmatched bases: 7. In germline, CDR1 is MNHEY, CDR2 SMNVEV (reference sequence). The CDR3 contains 14 residues. CDR3 residues: CASTIQGARGELFF. CDR3 in DNA: TGTGCCAGCACCATACAGGGGGCTCGCGGGGAGCTGTTTTTT.

The sample holds a few counts of this clone. The CDR3 region is CASSSTGGWGYTF. CDR3 DNA sequence: TGTGCCAGCAGTTCCACAGGGGGCTGGGGCTACACCTTC. The chain has TRBV7-6 and TRBJ1-2, with 9 bases aligning to TRBD1. The CDR3 spans 13 residues. Unmatched junction bases numbered 7, after V lost 6 bases and J lost 8 bases. Germline loops: CDR1 SGHVS, CDR2 FNYEAQ.

This chain connects TRBV30 to TRBJ2-3; 10 nucleotides line up with TRBD2. J lost 6 bases, V lost 4 bases, and 10 bases had no gene match. The CDR3 spans 15 residues. Germline CDR1 is GTSNPN and CDR2 is SVGIG (reference sequence). The CDR3 here is CAWKASGGRGDTQYF. DNA for the CDR3: TGTGCCTGGAAAGCTAGCGGGGGTAGGGGGGATACGCAGTATTTT.

This sequence joins TRBV6-1 and TRBJ1-5, with D perhaps TRBD1 (5 bases). V shed 5 bases and J shed 3 bases, with 11 bases lying between them. The length of the CDR3 is 14 residues. Germline CDR1 is MNHNS and CDR2 is SASEGT. In nucleotides, the CDR3 is TGTGCCAGCAGTCCCAGGGCTTCCAATCAGCCCCAGCATTTT. Translating it yields CASSPRASNQPQHF.

The CDR3 reads CASSFGTGGSYEQYF. The CDR3 coding sequence is TGTGCCAGCAGCTTCGGGACAGGTGGCTCCTACGAGCAGTACTTC. V and J are TRBV7-2 and TRBJ2-7; 8 bases agree with TRBD1. Germline V gene data show CDR1 as SGHTA and CDR2 as FQGNSA. The CDR3 covers 15 residues. The J segment lost 0 bases and the V segment lost 3 bases, leaving 4 bases of the junction unmatched.

The CDR3 sequence: CASSLAGQGTLVPGGEKLFF. In DNA, the CDR3 is TGTGCCAGCAGCTTGGCGGGACAGGGGACCTTAGTGCCGGGTGGGGAAAAACTGTTTTTT. The rearrangement links TRBV5-4 to TRBJ1-4; 10 bases are shared with TRBD1. Germline CDR1 SGHNT, CDR2 YYREEE (reference sequence). The ends lost 0 bases at V and 8 bases at J; junction bases unmatched: 19. The CDR3 runs to 20 residues.

The chain is built from TRBV7-8 and TRBJ2-7; possibly TRBD1 for D (5 bases). The V and J ends lost 0 bases and 7 bases respectively, with 16 bases between them. The CDR3 sequence is 15 residues long. In germline, CDR1 is SGHVS, CDR2 FQNEAQ. The CDR3 DNA follows: TGTGCCAGCAGCTTAGCGACAGCAGGGCTCCGGGAGCAGTACTTC. Translation: CASSLATAGLREQYF. Full variable domain (missing parts from reference TRBV7-8 and TRBJ2-7): GAGVSQSPRYKVAKRGQDVALRCDPISGHVSLFWYQQALGQGPEFLTYFQNEAQLDKSGLPSDRFFAERPEGSVSTLKIQRTQQEDSAVYLCASSLATAGLREQYFGPGTRLTVT.

The V gene is TRBV6-5, the J gene TRBJ2-3; TRBD2 agrees at 9 bases. V dropped 6 bases and J dropped 6; count of bases not matched to a gene: 7. Per germline, CDR1 MNHEY and CDR2 SVGAGI. There are 14 residues in the CDR3. CDR3 sequence reads: CASSGGGARDTQYF. In DNA form, the CDR3 reads TGTGCCAGCAGCGGCGGGGGGGCCCGGGATACGCAGTATTTT.

The rearrangement links TRBV7-8 to TRBJ1-2, with a weak D call TRBD1 (6 bases). The CDR3 is 17 residues long. V was shortened by 5 bases and J by 2 bases, with 21 bases between the two germline ends. The germline CDR1 and CDR2 sequences are SGHVS and FQNEAQ. The CDR3 protein is CASSPQGQGWGNYGYTF. The CDR3 nucleotides read TGTGCCAGCAGCCCCCAGGGCCAGGGGTGGGGAAACTATGGCTACACCTTC.

The chain joins TRBV7-9 to TRBJ1-5; no clear D gene. The CDR3 is 14 residues long. V shed 4 bases and J shed 7 bases, with 14 bases lying between them. CDR1 SEHNR and CDR2 FQNEAQ come from the germline V gene (reference sequence). CDR3: CASSSGSLNQPQHF. In nucleotides, the CDR3 is TGTGCCAGCAGCTCCGGGAGCTTAAACCAGCCCCAGCATTTT.

This rearrangement joins TRBV4-1 to TRBJ2-2; D is unresolved. The length of the CDR3 is 13 residues. Trimming stripped 2 bases from V and 3 bases from J, with 4 bases between. Germline loops: CDR1 MGHRA, CDR2 YSYEKL. The CDR3 spells CASSQTDTGELFF. For the CDR3, the DNA is TGCGCCAGCAGCCAAACGGACACCGGGGAGCTGTTTTTT.

This rearrangement joins TRBV13 to TRBJ2-7; 7 nucleotides align to TRBD1. Germline trimming cut 0 bases from V and 6 bases from J; bases unmatched to any gene: 2. The CDR3 length is 13 residues. CDR1 PRHDT and CDR2 FYEKMQ come from the germline V gene (reference sequence). The CDR3 protein is CASSLGPGGEQYF. CDR3 sequence (DNA): TGTGCCAGCAGCTTAGGCCCAGGGGGCGAGCAGTACTTC.

This clone was seen more than once but under ten times. The chain recombines TRBV7-6 with TRBJ1-6; 7 nucleotides agree with TRBD1. The germline V gene encodes CDR1 SGHVS and CDR2 FNYEAQ. Unmatched junction bases numbered 6, after V lost 1 base and J lost 9 bases. There are 15 residues in the CDR3. CDR3: CASSLVDREASPLHF. The DNA of the CDR3 is TGTGCCAGCAGCTTAGTTGACAGGGAGGCTTCACCCCTCCACTTT.

The chain employs TRBV7-8 and TRBJ2-7; possible D gene TRBD1, 5 bases. The CDR3 extends over 12 amino acids. V shed 5 bases and J shed 3 bases, with 8 bases lying between them. The germline V gene encodes CDR1 SGHVS and CDR2 FQNEAQ. CDR3 protein: CASSIDSYEQYF. The DNA for the CDR3 is TGTGCCAGCAGCATTGACAGCTACGAGCAGTACTTC.

The chain recombines TRBV7-8 with TRBJ2-3, with TRBD1 matching 7 bases. The trim removed 7 bases at V and 7 bases at J, leaving 14 bases unmatched. The CDR3 sequence is 15 residues long. CDR1 is SGHVS, CDR2 FQNEAQ, per germline. CDR3 amino acids: CASNLGAEDRNTQYF. The CDR3 DNA follows: TGTGCCAGCAACCTAGGGGCCGAGGACAGGAATACGCAGTATTTT.

This chain uses TRBV6-5 with TRBJ1-1; unclear D gene. Trimming removed 5 bases at V and 1 base at J, with 5 bases between. The CDR3 spans 12 residues. Germline CDR1 MNHEY, CDR2 SVGAGI. CDR3 nucleotides: TGTGCCAGCAGTGGCAGGAACACTGAAGCTTTCTTT. Its translation: CASSGRNTEAFF.

This clone came up once. This chain joins TRBV6-5 and TRBJ1-4; 8 bases are a match to TRBD1. Trimming took 7 bases from V and 8 from J; bases not matched to a gene: 9. From germline, CDR1 is MNHEY and CDR2 SVGAGI. This CDR3 comprises 14 residues. CDR3 in DNA: TGTGCCAGCAAACGAGGACAGGGAAAGGAAAAACTGTTTTTT. Amino acids: CASKRGQGKEKLFF.

The gene calls are TRBV11-2 and TRBJ2-7; 7 nucleotides align to TRBD1. Trimming took 2 bases from V and 6 from J; bases not matched to a gene: 10. Germline V lookup: CDR1 SGHAT, CDR2 FQNNGV. This CDR3 is 15 amino acids long. CDR3 DNA sequence: TGTGCCAGCAGCTTAACACCGGGACAGCCCCCCGAGCAGTACTTC. Protein sequence: CASSLTPGQPPEQYF.

This chain connects TRBV29-1 to TRBJ2-5, with a tentative D call TRBD2 (6 bases). Trimming removed 4 bases at V and 14 bases at J, with 29 bases between. The length of the CDR3 is 15 residues. The germline CDR1 and CDR2 sequences are SQVTM and ANQGSEA. CDR3 sequence (DNA): TGCAGCGTTGGGGGACCCGTTAAGGACTACCGATTAACCTACTTC. This gives the protein CSVGGPVKDYRLTYF.

The rearrangement joins TRBV4-1 to TRBJ1-5, with D perhaps matching TRBD1 (5 bases). Trimming took off 2 bases at V and 0 bases at J, with 17 bases between the two ends. The CDR3 spans 18 residues. CDR1 MGHRA and CDR2 YSYEKL come from the germline V gene. In DNA form, the CDR3 reads TGCGCCAGCAGCCAACCACCCGGGGGATCATATAGCAATCAGCCCCAGCATTTT. Protein: CASSQPPGGSYSNQPQHF.

V usage is TRBV7-6 and J usage is TRBJ1-3; possibly TRBD1 for D (6 bases). This CDR3 is built from 14 residues. Germline V gives CDR1 SGHVS, CDR2 FNYEAQ. Trimming stripped 1 base from V and 2 bases from J, with 6 bases between. The CDR3 coding sequence is TGTGCCAGCAGCTTAGGGGGGCCTGGAAACACCATATATTTT. Its protein product is CASSLGGPGNTIYF.

V and J are TRBV4-3 and TRBJ2-6, with 9 bases fitting TRBD1. This CDR3 has 18 amino acids. The trim removed 1 base at V and 0 bases at J, leaving 4 bases unmatched. CDR1 is LGHNA, CDR2 YSLEER, per germline. The chain's CDR3 is CASSQVTGGSSGANVLTF. CDR3 coding DNA: TGCGCCAGCAGCCAAGTGACAGGGGGGAGCTCTGGGGCCAACGTCCTGACTTTC.